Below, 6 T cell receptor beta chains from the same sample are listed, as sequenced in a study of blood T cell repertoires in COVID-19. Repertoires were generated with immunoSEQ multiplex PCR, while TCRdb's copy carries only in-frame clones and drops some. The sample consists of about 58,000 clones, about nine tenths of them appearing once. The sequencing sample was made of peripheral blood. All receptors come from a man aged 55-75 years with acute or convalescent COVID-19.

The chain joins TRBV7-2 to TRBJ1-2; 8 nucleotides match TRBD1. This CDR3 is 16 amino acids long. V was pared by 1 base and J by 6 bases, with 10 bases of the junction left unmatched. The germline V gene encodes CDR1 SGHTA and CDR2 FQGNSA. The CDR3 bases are TGTGCCAGCAGCTTAGTCCCCCGAGGACAGGGCAATGGCTACACCTTC. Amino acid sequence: CASSLVPRGQGNGYTF. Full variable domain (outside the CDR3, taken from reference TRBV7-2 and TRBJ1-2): GAGVSQSPSNKVTEKGKDVELRCDPISGHTALYWYRQSLGQGLEFLIYFQGNSAPDKSGLPSDRFSAERTGGSVSTLTIQRTQQEDSAVYLCASSLVPRGQGNGYTFGSGTRLTVV.

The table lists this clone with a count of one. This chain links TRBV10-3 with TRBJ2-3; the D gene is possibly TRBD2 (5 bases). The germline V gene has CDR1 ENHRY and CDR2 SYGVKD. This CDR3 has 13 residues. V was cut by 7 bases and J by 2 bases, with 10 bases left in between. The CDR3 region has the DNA TGTGCCATCAAAAGCGGTTCCACAGATACGCAGTATTTT. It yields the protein CAIKSGSTDTQYF.

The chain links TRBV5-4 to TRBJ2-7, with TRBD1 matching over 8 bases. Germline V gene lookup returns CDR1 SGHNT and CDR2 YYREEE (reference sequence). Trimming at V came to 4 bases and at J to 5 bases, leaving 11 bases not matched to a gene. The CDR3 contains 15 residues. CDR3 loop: CASSGPDRASNEQYF. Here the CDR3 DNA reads TGTGCCAGCAGCGGACCGGACAGGGCCTCAAACGAGCAGTACTTC.

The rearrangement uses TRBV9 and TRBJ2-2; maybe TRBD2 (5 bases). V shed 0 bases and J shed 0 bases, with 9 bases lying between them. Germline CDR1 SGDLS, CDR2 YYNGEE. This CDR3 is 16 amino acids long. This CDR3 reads CASSVDASPNTGELFF. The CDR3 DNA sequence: TGTGCCAGCAGCGTAGATGCTAGCCCGAACACCGGGGAGCTGTTTTTT.

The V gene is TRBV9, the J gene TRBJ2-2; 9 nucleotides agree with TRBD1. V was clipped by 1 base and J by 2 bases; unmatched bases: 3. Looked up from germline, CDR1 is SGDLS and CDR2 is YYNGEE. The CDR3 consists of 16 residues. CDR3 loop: CASSVPGQGNTGELFF. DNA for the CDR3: TGTGCCAGCAGCGTACCGGGACAGGGTAACACCGGGGAGCTGTTTTTT. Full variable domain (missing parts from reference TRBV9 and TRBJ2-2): DSGVTQTPKHLITATGQRVTLRCSPRSGDLSVYWYQQSLDQGLQFLIQYYNGEERAKGNILERFSAQQFPDLHSELNLSSLELGDSALYFCASSVPGQGNTGELFFGEGSRLTVL.

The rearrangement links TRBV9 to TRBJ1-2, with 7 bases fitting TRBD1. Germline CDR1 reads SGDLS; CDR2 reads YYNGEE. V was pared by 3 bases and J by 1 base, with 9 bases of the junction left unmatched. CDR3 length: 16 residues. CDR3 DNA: TGTGCCAGCAGCGCCCAAACGGGACAGTTTAACTATGGCTACACCTTC. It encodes CASSAQTGQFNYGYTF. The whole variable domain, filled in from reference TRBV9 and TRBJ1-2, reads DSGVTQTPKHLITATGQRVTLRCSPRSGDLSVYWYQQSLDQGLQFLIQYYNGEERAKGNILERFSAQQFPDLHSELNLSSLELGDSALYFCASSAQTGQFNYGYTFGSGTRLTVV.